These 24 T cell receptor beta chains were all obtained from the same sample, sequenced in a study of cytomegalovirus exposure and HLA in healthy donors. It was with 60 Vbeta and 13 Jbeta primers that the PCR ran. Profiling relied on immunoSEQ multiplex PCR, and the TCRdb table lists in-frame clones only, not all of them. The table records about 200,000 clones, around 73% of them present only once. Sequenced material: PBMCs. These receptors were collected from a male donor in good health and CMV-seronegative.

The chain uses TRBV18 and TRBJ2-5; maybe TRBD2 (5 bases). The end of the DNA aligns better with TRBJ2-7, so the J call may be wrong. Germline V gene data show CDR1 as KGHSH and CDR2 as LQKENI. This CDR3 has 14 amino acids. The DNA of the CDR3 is TGTGCCAGCTCCCCTATAGAGGGCCACTACGAGCAGTACTTC. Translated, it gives CASSPIEGHYEQYF.

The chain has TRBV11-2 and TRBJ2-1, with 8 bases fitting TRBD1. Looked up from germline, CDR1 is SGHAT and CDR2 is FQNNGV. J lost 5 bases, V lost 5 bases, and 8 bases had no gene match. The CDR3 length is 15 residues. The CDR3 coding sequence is TGTGCCAGCAGCACCTACAGGGGGACAAACAATGAGCAGTTCTTC. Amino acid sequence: CASSTYRGTNNEQFF.

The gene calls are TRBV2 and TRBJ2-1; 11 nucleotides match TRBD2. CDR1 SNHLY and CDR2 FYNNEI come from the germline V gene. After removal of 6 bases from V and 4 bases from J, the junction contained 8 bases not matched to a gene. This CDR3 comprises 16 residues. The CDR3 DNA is TGTGCCAGCAGGCGCTATGGGACTAGCGGATACAATGAGCAGTTCTTC. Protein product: CASRRYGTSGYNEQFF.

For the CDR3, the DNA is TGTGCCAGCAGGGGACTAGCGGAGAAGCAGTTCTTC. This sequence encodes CASRGLAEKQFF. This chain connects TRBV27 to TRBJ2-1; 11 nucleotides match TRBD2. Germline V CDR1 and CDR2: MNHEY, SMNVEV (reference sequence). There are 12 residues in the CDR3. The V segment lost 6 bases and the J segment 11 bases; nucleotides outside the gene matches: 3.

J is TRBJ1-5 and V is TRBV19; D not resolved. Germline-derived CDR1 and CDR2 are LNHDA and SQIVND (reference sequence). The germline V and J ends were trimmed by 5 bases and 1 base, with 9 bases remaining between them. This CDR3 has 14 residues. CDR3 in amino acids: CASSPTWSNQPQHF. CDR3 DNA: TGTGCCAGTAGTCCGACTTGGAGCAATCAGCCCCAGCATTTT.

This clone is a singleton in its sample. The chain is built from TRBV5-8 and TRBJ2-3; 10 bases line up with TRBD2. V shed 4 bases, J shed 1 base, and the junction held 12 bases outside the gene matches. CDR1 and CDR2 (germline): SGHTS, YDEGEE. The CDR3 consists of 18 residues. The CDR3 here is CASSPDSSGSPGTDTQYF. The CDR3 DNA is TGTGCCAGCAGCCCGGACTCTAGCGGGAGCCCCGGCACAGATACGCAGTATTTT.

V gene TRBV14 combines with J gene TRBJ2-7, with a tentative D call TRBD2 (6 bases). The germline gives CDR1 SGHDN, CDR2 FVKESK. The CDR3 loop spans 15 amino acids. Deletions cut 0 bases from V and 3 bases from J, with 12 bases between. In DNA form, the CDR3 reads TGTGCCAGCAGCCAAGATCCCAGGAGGGACTACGAGCAGTACTTC. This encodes CASSQDPRRDYEQYF.

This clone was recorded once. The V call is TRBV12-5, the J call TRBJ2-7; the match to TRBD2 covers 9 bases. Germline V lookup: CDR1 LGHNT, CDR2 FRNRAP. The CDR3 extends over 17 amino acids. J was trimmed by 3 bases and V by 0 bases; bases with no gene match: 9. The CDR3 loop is CASGLVRLAEQDYEQYF. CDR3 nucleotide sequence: TGTGCTAGTGGTTTGGTCCGACTAGCGGAACAAGACTACGAGCAGTACTTC.

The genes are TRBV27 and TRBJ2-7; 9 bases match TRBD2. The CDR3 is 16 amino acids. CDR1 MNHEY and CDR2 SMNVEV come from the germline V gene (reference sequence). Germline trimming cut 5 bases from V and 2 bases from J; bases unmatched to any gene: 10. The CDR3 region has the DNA TGTGCCAGCAGTCGTGAGGGGACTAGCACCGCCTACGAGCAGTACTTC. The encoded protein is CASSREGTSTAYEQYF.

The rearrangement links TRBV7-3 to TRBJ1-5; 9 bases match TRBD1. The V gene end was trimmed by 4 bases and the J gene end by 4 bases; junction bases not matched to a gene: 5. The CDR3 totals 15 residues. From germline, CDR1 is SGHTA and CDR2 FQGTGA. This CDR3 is CASSSGGQGNQPQHF. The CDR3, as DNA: TGTGCCAGCAGCTCGGGGGGACAGGGTAATCAGCCCCAGCATTTT.

CDR3 sequence reads: CASRGQYEQYF. CDR3 nucleotide sequence: TGTGCCAGCAGGGGACAGTACGAGCAGTACTTC. The chain carries TRBV27 and TRBJ2-7; 7 positions match TRBD1. Germline V gene sequence: CDR1 MNHEY, CDR2 SMNVEV (reference sequence). This CDR3 comprises 11 residues. After removal of 6 bases from V and 4 bases from J, the junction contained 0 bases not matched to a gene.

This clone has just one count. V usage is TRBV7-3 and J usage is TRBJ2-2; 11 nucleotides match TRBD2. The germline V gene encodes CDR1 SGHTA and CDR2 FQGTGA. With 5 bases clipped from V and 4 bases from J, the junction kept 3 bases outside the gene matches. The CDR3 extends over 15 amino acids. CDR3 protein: CASSHGTSGTGELFF. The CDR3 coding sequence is TGTGCCAGCAGCCACGGGACTAGCGGCACCGGGGAGCTGTTTTTT.

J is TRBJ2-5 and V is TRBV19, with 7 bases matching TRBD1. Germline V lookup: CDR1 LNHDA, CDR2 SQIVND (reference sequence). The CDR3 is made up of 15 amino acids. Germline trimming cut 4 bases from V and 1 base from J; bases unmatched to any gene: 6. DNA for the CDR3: TGTGCCAGTAGTACCGGACAGGCGCGCCAAGAGACCCAGTACTTC. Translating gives CASSTGQARQETQYF.

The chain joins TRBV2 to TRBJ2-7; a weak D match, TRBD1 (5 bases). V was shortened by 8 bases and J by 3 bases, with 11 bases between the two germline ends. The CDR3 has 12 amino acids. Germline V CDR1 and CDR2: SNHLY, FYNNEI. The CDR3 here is CASVDTGYEQYF. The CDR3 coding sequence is TGTGCCAGCGTGGACACTGGCTACGAGCAGTACTTC.

The CDR3 reads CASSQIIAGVVTGELFF. The CDR3 coding sequence is TGTGCCAGCAGCCAAATAATAGCGGGAGTAGTCACCGGGGAGCTGTTTTTT. The rearrangement uses TRBV14 and TRBJ2-2, with 9 nucleotides matching TRBD2. The CDR3 contains 17 residues. Germline CDR1 is SGHDN and CDR2 is FVKESK. V shed 2 bases, J shed 4 bases, and the junction held 8 bases outside the gene matches.

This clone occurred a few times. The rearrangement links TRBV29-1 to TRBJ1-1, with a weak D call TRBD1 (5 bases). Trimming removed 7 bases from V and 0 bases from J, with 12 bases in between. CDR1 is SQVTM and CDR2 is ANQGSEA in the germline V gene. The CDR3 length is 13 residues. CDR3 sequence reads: CSASGGMNTEAFF. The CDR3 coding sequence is TGCAGCGCCAGTGGGGGGATGAACACTGAAGCTTTCTTT.

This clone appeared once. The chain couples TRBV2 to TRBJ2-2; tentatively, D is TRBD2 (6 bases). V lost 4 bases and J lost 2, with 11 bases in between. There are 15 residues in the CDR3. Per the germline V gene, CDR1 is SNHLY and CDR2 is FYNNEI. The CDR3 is CASSGGLYNTGELFF. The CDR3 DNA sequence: TGTGCCAGCAGTGGGGGACTTTATAACACCGGGGAGCTGTTTTTT.

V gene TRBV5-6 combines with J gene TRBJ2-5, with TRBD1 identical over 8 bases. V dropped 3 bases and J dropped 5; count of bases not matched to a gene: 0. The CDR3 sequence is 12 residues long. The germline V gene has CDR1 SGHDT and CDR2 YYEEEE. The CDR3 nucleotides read TGTGCCAGCAGCTGGACAGGGGAGACCCAGTACTTC. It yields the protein CASSWTGETQYF.

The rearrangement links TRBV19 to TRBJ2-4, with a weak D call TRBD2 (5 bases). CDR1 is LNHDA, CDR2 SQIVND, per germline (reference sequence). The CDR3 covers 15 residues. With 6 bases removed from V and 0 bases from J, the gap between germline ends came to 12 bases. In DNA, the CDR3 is TGTGCCAGTAGCCCACCTGGACTAGCCAAAAACATTCAGTACTTC. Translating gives CASSPPGLAKNIQYF. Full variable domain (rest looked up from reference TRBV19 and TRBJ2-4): DGGITQSPKYLFRKEGQNVTLSCEQNLNHDAMYWYRQDPGQGLRLIYYSQIVNDFQKGDIAEGYSVSREKKESFPLTVTSAQKNPTAFYLCASSPPGLAKNIQYFGAGTRLSVL.

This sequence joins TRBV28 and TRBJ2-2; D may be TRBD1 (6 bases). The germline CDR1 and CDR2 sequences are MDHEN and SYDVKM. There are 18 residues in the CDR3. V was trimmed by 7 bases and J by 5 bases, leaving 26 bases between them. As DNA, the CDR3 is TGTGCCAGCATGGGGCTAAGGAAAACAGGGTCGGGGACCGGGGAGCTGTTTTTT. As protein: CASMGLRKTGSGTGELFF. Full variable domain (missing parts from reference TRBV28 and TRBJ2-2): DVKVTQSSRYLVKRTGEKVFLECVQDMDHENMFWYRQDPGLGLRLIYFSYDVKMKEKGDIPEGYSVSREKKERFSLILESASTNQTSMYLCASMGLRKTGSGTGELFFGEGSRLTVL.

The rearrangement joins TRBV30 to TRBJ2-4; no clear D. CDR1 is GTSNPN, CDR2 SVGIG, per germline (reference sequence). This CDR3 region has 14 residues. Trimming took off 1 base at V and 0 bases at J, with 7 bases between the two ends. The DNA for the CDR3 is TGTGCCTGGAGTGCGTTTGTAGCCAAAAACATTCAGTACTTC. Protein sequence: CAWSAFVAKNIQYF. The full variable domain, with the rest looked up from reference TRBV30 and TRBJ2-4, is SQTIHQWPATLVQPVGSPLSLECTVEGTSNPNLYWYRQAAGRGLQLLFYSVGIGQISSEVPQNLSASRPQDRQFILSSKKLLLSDSGFYLCAWSAFVAKNIQYFGAGTRLSVL.

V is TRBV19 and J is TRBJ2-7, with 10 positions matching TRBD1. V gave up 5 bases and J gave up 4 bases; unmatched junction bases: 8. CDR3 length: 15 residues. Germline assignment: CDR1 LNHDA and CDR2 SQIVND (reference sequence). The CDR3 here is CASSFPGQGYYEQYF. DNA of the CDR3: TGTGCCAGTAGTTTTCCGGGACAGGGGTATTACGAGCAGTACTTC.

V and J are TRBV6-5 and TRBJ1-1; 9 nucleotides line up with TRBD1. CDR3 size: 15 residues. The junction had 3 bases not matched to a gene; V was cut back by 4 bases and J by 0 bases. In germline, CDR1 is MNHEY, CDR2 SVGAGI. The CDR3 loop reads CASSSRDRVNTEAFF. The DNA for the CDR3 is TGTGCCAGCAGTTCCCGGGACAGGGTGAACACTGAAGCTTTCTTT.

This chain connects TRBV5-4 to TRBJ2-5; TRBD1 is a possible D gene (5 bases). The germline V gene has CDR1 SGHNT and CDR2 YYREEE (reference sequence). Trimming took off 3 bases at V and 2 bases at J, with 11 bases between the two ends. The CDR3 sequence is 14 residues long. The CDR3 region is CASSSGAKQETQYF. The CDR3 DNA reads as TGTGCCAGCAGCTCTGGGGCCAAACAAGAGACCCAGTACTTC. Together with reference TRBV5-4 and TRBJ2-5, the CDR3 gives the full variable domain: ETGVTQSPTHLIKTRGQQVTLRCSSQSGHNTVSWYQQALGQGPQFIFQYYREEENGRGNFPPRFSGLQFPNYSSELNVNALELDDSALYLCASSSGAKQETQYFGPGTRLLVL.